Listed below are T cell receptor beta chains from one sample, sequenced in a study of shared clonotypes between healthy human individuals. Generated by immunoSEQ multiplex PCR, the TCRdb table keeps only in-frame clones and is missing some. The sample lists 2 million to 3 million clones; over 85% were seen once. Sequenced sample: naive CD4+ T cells from PBMCs. These receptors were taken from a young man in good health. Some clones in this sample may be carry-over from other donors' samples. Each CDR3 is given with its conserved first and last residue. The order of the fields is J gene, D gene, clone size, V gene, CDR3 protein, CDR3 DNA. A D gene is named only where the DNA matches it firmly. Clone size is given for some rows only: seen once, a few or many times, or a class if the clone is expanded.

>TRBJ1-2|-|-|TRBV7-9
CASSLGSAGDYTF
TGTGCCAGCAGCTTAGGTTCAGCGGGGGACTACACCTTC
>TRBJ2-1|-|-|TRBV19
CASSIAFSHNEQFF
TGTGCCAGTAGTATTGCCTTCTCCCACAATGAGCAGTTCTTC
>TRBJ2-2|-|-|TRBV5-6
CASSSNRYTGELFF
TGTGCCAGCAGCTCCAACAGGTACACCGGGGAGCTGTTTTTT
>TRBJ2-2|-|-|TRBV30
CAWTGRNTGELFF
TGTGCCTGGACTGGACGAAACACCGGGGAGCTGTTTTTT
>TRBJ1-1|-|-|TRBV29-1
CSVGGGGVFTEAFF
TGCAGCGTTGGCGGCGGGGGGGTTTTCACTGAAGCTTTCTTT
>TRBJ2-3|-|-|TRBV29-1
CSVPEKSGYTDTQYF
TGCAGCGTTCCGGAGAAGAGCGGGTACACAGATACGCAGTATTTT
>TRBJ2-7|-|-|TRBV11-2
CASSLVVGRPYEQYF
TGTGCCAGCAGCTTAGTCGTCGGCCGTCCCTACGAGCAGTACTTC
>TRBJ2-3|-|-|TRBV7-3
CASSQTRGPDTQYF
TGTGCCAGCAGCCAGACTAGAGGCCCAGATACGCAGTATTTT
>TRBJ2-6|-|-|TRBV5-1
CASSLSDPSLGANVLTF
TGCGCCAGCAGCTTGTCGGATCCGTCTCTGGGAGCCAACGTCCTGACTTTC
>TRBJ1-1|-|-|TRBV6-1
CASNPIWKGGEAFF
TGTGCCAGCAACCCGATTTGGAAGGGAGGCGAAGCTTTCTTT
>TRBJ1-4|-|-|TRBV18
CASSPSQMATNEKLFF
TGTGCCAGCTCACCGTCCCAGATGGCAACTAATGAAAAACTGTTTTTT
>TRBJ1-1|-|-|TRBV5-1
CASTQNHLKNTEAFF
TGCGCCAGCACCCAAAACCATCTCAAGAACACTGAAGCTTTCTTT
>TRBJ2-1|-|once|TRBV19
CASSISSGSGPSSYNEQFF
TGTGCCAGTAGTATTTCCTCCGGGAGCGGCCCAAGCTCCTACAATGAGCAGTTCTTC
>TRBJ2-4|-|-|TRBV4-1
CASSQVALAKNIQYF
TGCGCCAGCAGCCAAGTGGCCTTAGCCAAAAACATTCAGTACTTC
>TRBJ1-5|TRBD1|-|TRBV2
CASSAEGAGGQPQHF
TGTGCCAGCAGTGCGGAGGGGGCCGGGGGTCAGCCCCAGCATTTT
>TRBJ1-1|-|-|TRBV5-1
CASSPSPPGTEAFF
TGCGCCAGCAGCCCTAGCCCCCCGGGTACTGAAGCTTTCTTT
>TRBJ2-3|-|-|TRBV9
CASSVGGLRTLTDTQYF
TGTGCCAGCAGCGTAGGAGGGTTGCGCACTCTCACAGATACGCAGTATTTT
>TRBJ2-4|-|-|TRBV28
CASSLAKNIQYF
TGTGCCAGCAGTTTGGCCAAAAACATTCAGTACTTC
>TRBJ2-2|-|-|TRBV30
CAWSVYFGHSLNTGELFF
TGTGCCTGGAGTGTATATTTCGGCCACAGTCTAAACACCGGGGAGCTGTTTTTT
>TRBJ2-5|-|-|TRBV5-4
CASSLRGVQETQYF
TGTGCCAGCAGCCTAAGGGGGGTTCAAGAGACCCAGTACTTC
>TRBJ2-7|TRBD1|once|TRBV28
CASTPFPGQGVEGSGGIPYEQYF
TGTGCCAGCACCCCCTTTCCGGGACAGGGGGTCGAAGGGTCGGGAGGAATACCCTACGAGCAGTACTTC
>TRBJ2-5|TRBD1|once|TRBV9
CASSKTGTEETQYF
TGTGCCAGCAGCAAAACCGGGACAGAGGAGACCCAGTACTTC
>TRBJ1-5|-|-|TRBV28
CASSSGQPGPQHF
TGTGCCAGCAGTTCAGGACAGCCCGGGCCCCAGCATTTT
>TRBJ2-5|TRBD1|-|TRBV19
CASSIGTGQETQYF
TGTGCCAGTAGCATAGGGACAGGGCAAGAGACCCAGTACTTC
>TRBJ1-2|-|-|TRBV10-3
CAISETAGTRNYGYTF
TGTGCCATCAGTGAGACGGCCGGTACGCGGAACTATGGCTACACCTTC
>TRBJ1-3|-|-|TRBV5-4
CASRSADTGNTIYF
TGTGCCAGCCGGTCGGCGGACACTGGAAACACCATATATTTT
>TRBJ1-1|-|-|TRBV28
CASSRTNTEAFF
TGTGCCAGCAGTCGAACTAACACTGAAGCTTTCTTT
>TRBJ2-7|TRBD1|-|TRBV6-1
CASSEMTRGRWYEQYF
TGTGCCAGCAGTGAAATGACCAGGGGGCGATGGTACGAGCAGTACTTC
>TRBJ1-4|-|-|TRBV27
CASSLKGDEKLFF
TGTGCCAGCAGTTTAAAGGGAGATGAAAAACTGTTTTTT
>TRBJ2-5|-|-|TRBV5-1
CASSLVTGGETQYF
TGCGCCAGCAGCTTGGTTACGGGTGGAGAGACCCAGTACTTC
>TRBJ2-7|-|-|TRBV2
CASSEAFLGQYF
TGTGCCAGCAGTGAGGCTTTCCTGGGCCAGTACTTC
>TRBJ2-1|-|-|TRBV25-1
CASSERLGSSYNEQFF
TGTGCCAGCAGTGAGAGACTAGGAAGCTCCTACAATGAGCAGTTCTTC
>TRBJ1-5|-|few|TRBV30
CAWSGRAGLSNQPQHF
TGTGCCTGGAGTGGTCGGGCAGGCCTTAGCAATCAGCCCCAGCATTTT
>TRBJ2-1|-|once|TRBV19
CASSISGGLRKNEQFF
TGTGCCAGTAGTATTTCCGGGGGGCTCAGGAAGAATGAGCAGTTCTTC
>TRBJ2-1|-|-|TRBV15
CATSRARSTGSEQFF
TGTGCCACCAGCAGGGCCCGGTCTACGGGGAGTGAGCAGTTCTTC
>TRBJ1-2|TRBD1|-|TRBV5-5
CASSLGYGQGSGYTF
TGTGCCAGCAGCTTAGGATACGGACAGGGAAGTGGCTACACCTTC
>TRBJ1-5|-|few|TRBV6-1
CASSDGAGTRPQHF
TGTGCCAGCAGTGACGGGGCAGGTACCCGGCCCCAGCATTTT
>TRBJ1-2|TRBD1|once|TRBV4-1
CASSQVGTGGSRYTF
TGCGCCAGCAGCCAGGTCGGGACAGGGGGTTCTCGCTACACCTTC
>TRBJ2-4|-|-|TRBV30
CAWGTLGIQYF
TGTGCCTGGGGCACACTAGGCATTCAGTACTTC
>TRBJ2-5|-|-|TRBV21-1
CASRGAGGDPTQYF
TGTGCCAGCAGAGGGGCAGGAGGGGACCCGACCCAGTACTTC
>TRBJ2-3|TRBD2|-|TRBV6-5
CASSYSTSGSTDTQYF
TGTGCCAGCAGTTACTCGACTAGCGGGAGTACAGATACGCAGTATTTT
>TRBJ1-6|-|-|TRBV18
CASSPGRSNSPLHF
TGTGCCAGCTCACCGGGCAGGTCAAATTCACCCCTCCACTTT
>TRBJ1-5|-|-|TRBV19
CASRGTINQPQHF
TGTGCCAGTAGGGGCACCATTAATCAGCCCCAGCATTTT
>TRBJ2-3|TRBD2|-|TRBV11-2
CASSPGLAGRTDTQYF
TGTGCCAGCAGCCCGGGACTAGCGGGACGCACAGATACGCAGTATTTT
>TRBJ1-1|-|-|TRBV30
CAWRISLWGEETEAFF
TGTGCCTGGAGGATATCCTTATGGGGAGAAGAAACTGAAGCTTTCTTT
>TRBJ2-3|TRBD1|-|TRBV5-1
CASSMGQHTDTQYF
TGCGCCAGCAGCATGGGACAGCACACAGATACGCAGTATTTT
>TRBJ2-7|-|-|TRBV6-5
CASSAGAYEQYF
TGTGCCAGCAGTGCGGGCGCCTACGAGCAGTACTTC
>TRBJ1-1|-|few|TRBV30
CAWSNGGEAFF
TGTGCCTGGAGTAACGGGGGTGAAGCTTTCTTT
>TRBJ1-2|-|-|TRBV7-2
CASSPSGINYGYTF
TGTGCCAGCAGCCCCTCCGGAATAAACTATGGCTACACCTTC